This T cell receptor beta chain is from a study of blood T cell repertoires in COVID-19. In germline, CDR1 is SGHTA, CDR2 FQGNSA. This CDR3 spans 13 amino acids. V was trimmed by 5 bases and J by 6 bases, leaving 13 bases between them. TCRdb's table, derived via immunoSEQ multiplex PCR, lists solely in-frame clones and lacks some. The data contain approximately 140,000 clones, approximately 86% of them singletons. Specimen: peripheral blood. This receptor was taken from a woman aged 55-69 years with acute or convalescent COVID-19. The chain carries TRBV7-2 and TRBJ1-2; D not resolved. The CDR3 loop is CASSTSPRNGYTF. CDR3 DNA sequence: TGTGCCAGCAGCACATCTCCCAGAAATGGCTACACCTTC.